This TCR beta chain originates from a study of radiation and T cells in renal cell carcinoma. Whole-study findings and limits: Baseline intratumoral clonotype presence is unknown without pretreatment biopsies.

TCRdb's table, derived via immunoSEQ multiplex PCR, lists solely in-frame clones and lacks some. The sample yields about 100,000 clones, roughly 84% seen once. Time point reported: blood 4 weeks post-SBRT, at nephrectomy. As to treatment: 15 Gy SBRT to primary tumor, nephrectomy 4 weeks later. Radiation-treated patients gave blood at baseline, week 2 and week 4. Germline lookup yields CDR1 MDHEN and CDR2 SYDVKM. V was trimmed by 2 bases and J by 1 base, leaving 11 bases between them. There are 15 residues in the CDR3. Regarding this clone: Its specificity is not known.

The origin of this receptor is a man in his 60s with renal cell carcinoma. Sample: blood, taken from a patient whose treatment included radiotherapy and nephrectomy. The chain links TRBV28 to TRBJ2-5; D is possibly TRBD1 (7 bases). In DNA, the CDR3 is TGTGCCAGCAGTTTAACAGGGGAGGTCCAAGAGACCCAGTACTTC. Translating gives CASSLTGEVQETQYF.